Shown below are 23 T cell receptor beta chains from a single sample sequenced in a study of identical twins. One entry per CDR3 protein results from TCRdb running MiXCR on the 5' RACE reads. The sample lists hundreds of thousands of distinct CDR3 sequences; roughly 8% were seen once. This sample was shared with a second study, whose subject was yellow fever vaccine responses in identical twins.

The sequenced material came from PBMCs. All receptors come from a woman under 30 in good health.

The chain combines TRBV6-1 with TRBJ2-1, with 8 bases fitting TRBD1. The germline V gene encodes CDR1 MNHNS and CDR2 SASEGT. CDR3 length: 15 amino acids. V gave up 6 bases and J gave up 4 bases; unmatched junction bases: 8. The CDR3 DNA is TGTGCCAGCAGCTCCGGGACAGGAAATTACAATGAGCAGTTCTTC. Encoded protein: CASSSGTGNYNEQFF.

The chain recombines TRBV4-3 with TRBJ2-5; 7 bases match TRBD2. CDR3 size: 14 residues. Trimming removed 4 bases from V and 4 bases from J; junction bases left unmatched: 6. Germline assignment: CDR1 LGHNA and CDR2 YSLEER. CDR3 sequence reads: CASSRAGVAETQYF. CDR3 in DNA: TGCGCCAGCAGCCGGGCGGGAGTTGCAGAGACCCAGTACTTC.

This clonotype was recorded a few times. The chain employs TRBV28 and TRBJ2-1; 7 nucleotides agree with TRBD1. With V trimmed by 3 bases and J by 5 bases, 10 bases remained unmatched. Germline CDR1 is MDHEN and CDR2 is SYDVKM. This CDR3 has 16 residues. The CDR3 bases are TGTGCCAGCAGTTTCTTTATGACAGGGTACGACAATGAGCAGTTCTTC. Translating it yields CASSFFMTGYDNEQFF.

This clonotype was recorded many times. V usage is TRBV2 and J usage is TRBJ1-5; D remains unclear. CDR1 and CDR2 (germline): SNHLY, FYNNEI. The CDR3 sequence is 14 residues long. The V gene lost 2 bases and the J gene lost 7 bases, with 12 bases spanning the gap. This CDR3 is CASSEMRFEQPQHF. For the CDR3, the DNA is TGTGCCAGCAGTGAAATGCGGTTCGAACAGCCCCAGCATTTT.

The chain carries TRBV28 and TRBJ2-3, with D perhaps matching TRBD1 or TRBD2 (6 bases each). This CDR3 is 15 amino acids long. Germline lookup yields CDR1 MDHEN and CDR2 SYDVKM. V was clipped by 6 bases and J by 1 base, with 14 bases between them. This CDR3 is CASSKRGAGTDTQYF. CDR3 sequence (DNA): TGTGCCAGCAGCAAGAGGGGGGCGGGCACAGATACGCAGTATTTT.

V and J are TRBV2 and TRBJ2-7; TRBD1 might be the D (5 bases). Germline CDR1 is SNHLY and CDR2 is FYNNEI. Trimming removed 4 bases from V and 1 base from J, with 20 bases in between. The CDR3 covers 17 residues. The CDR3 is CASSGGQGRSVSYEQYF. For the CDR3, the DNA is TGTGCCAGCAGTGGGGGTCAGGGTCGATCGGTATCCTACGAGCAGTACTTC. The full variable domain, rest sourced from reference TRBV2 and TRBJ2-7, is EPEVTQTPSHQVTQMGQEVILRCVPISNHLYFYWYRQILGQKVEFLVSFYNNEISEKSEIFDDQFSVERPDGSNFTLKIRSTKLEDSAMYFCASSGGQGRSVSYEQYFGPGTRLTVT.

In its sample, this clonotype was seen a few times. DNA for the CDR3: TGTGCCAGCAGCACTCGAACAGGAAACACCATATATTTT. As protein: CASSTRTGNTIYF. This chain links TRBV9 with TRBJ1-3; D is unclear. Trimming stripped 4 bases from V and 4 bases from J, with 9 bases between. The germline gives CDR1 SGDLS, CDR2 YYNGEE. The CDR3 spans 13 residues.

The J gene is TRBJ2-7, the V gene TRBV24-1; no definite D call. Germline CDR1 is KGHDR and CDR2 is SFDVKD. Trimming pared 4 bases from V and 4 bases from J, leaving 16 bases between. This CDR3 has 15 amino acids. For the CDR3, the DNA is TGTGCCACCAGTGACTCTCGGCAGGCCTCGTACGAGCAGTACTTC. This sequence encodes CATSDSRQASYEQYF.

This clonotype was observed at least ten times. The rearrangement joins TRBV5-6 to TRBJ1-1, with unresolved D. Germline assignment: CDR1 SGHDT and CDR2 YYEEEE. The length of the CDR3 is 12 residues. The V and J ends lost 0 bases and 3 bases respectively, with 3 bases between them. CDR3 nucleotides: TGTGCCAGCAGCTTGGACCACACTGAAGCTTTCTTT. Residues: CASSLDHTEAFF. The full variable domain, rest sourced from reference TRBV5-6 and TRBJ1-1, is DAGVTQSPTHLIKTRGQQVTLRCSPKSGHDTVSWYQQALGQGPQFIFQYYEEEERQRGNFPDRFSGHQFPNYSSELNVNALLLGDSALYLCASSLDHTEAFFGQGTRLTVV.

This clonotype was picked up many times. This chain links TRBV5-6 with TRBJ2-3, with 12 positions matching TRBD2. This CDR3 has 18 amino acids. Germline values: CDR1 SGHDT, CDR2 YYEEEE. The ends lost 4 bases at V and 0 bases at J; junction bases unmatched: 9. CDR3 protein: CASSLNRLAGVSTDTQYF. Here the CDR3 DNA reads TGTGCCAGCAGCCTCAACCGACTAGCGGGGGTTAGCACAGATACGCAGTATTTT.

This clonotype was counted only a few times. V gene TRBV6-2 or TRBV6-3 combines with J gene TRBJ2-7; TRBD2 matches 9 bases. The CDR3 is 14 amino acids. Germline-derived CDR1 and CDR2 are MNHEY and SVGEGT. J lost 2 bases, V lost 1 base, and 0 bases had no gene match. This CDR3 is CASSYLAGAYEQYF. The CDR3 DNA reads TGTGCCAGCAGTTACTTAGCGGGAGCCTACGAGCAGTACTTC.

The chain carries TRBV10-3 and TRBJ2-7; 7 nucleotides match TRBD2. Trimming at V came to 3 bases and at J to 2 bases, leaving 4 bases not matched to a gene. CDR3 length: 14 amino acids. The germline gives CDR1 ENHRY, CDR2 SYGVKD. CDR3 sequence reads: CAISDKGGTYEQYF. The CDR3 DNA sequence: TGTGCCATCAGTGACAAGGGAGGGACCTACGAGCAGTACTTC.

This clonotype was counted only a few times. The J gene is TRBJ2-3, the V gene TRBV18; 9 bases are shared with TRBD2. Germline V gene data show CDR1 as KGHSH and CDR2 as LQKENI. Losses at the gene ends were 1 base for V and 4 bases for J; bases not matched to a gene: 9. There are 17 residues in the CDR3. The CDR3 sequence is CASSPLGSSGRSDTQYF. The CDR3 DNA is TGTGCCAGCTCACCACTGGGTTCAAGCGGGAGGTCAGATACGCAGTATTTT. The full variable domain, completed using reference TRBV18 and TRBJ2-3, is NAGVMQNPRHLVRRRGQEARLRCSPMKGHSHVYWYRQLPEEGLKFMVYLQKENIIDESGMPKERFSAEFPKEGPSILRIQQVVRGDSAAYFCASSPLGSSGRSDTQYFGPGTRLTVL.

The gene calls are TRBV6-5 and TRBJ2-5; D is unclear. In germline, CDR1 is MNHEY, CDR2 SVGAGI. The ends were cut back, 1 base at V and 2 bases at J, with 5 bases in the middle. This CDR3 has 13 amino acids. The CDR3 bases are TGTGCCAGCAGTTACTTCGAACAAGAGACCCAGTACTTC. Translating it yields CASSYFEQETQYF.

This clonotype was counted only a few times. The chain combines TRBV20-1 with TRBJ2-7; D gene uncertain. Trimming removed 4 bases at V and 1 base at J, with 14 bases between. Germline loops: CDR1 DFQATT, CDR2 SNEGSKA (reference sequence). The length of the CDR3 is 14 residues. The CDR3 DNA reads as TGCAGTGCTATAGAGGCAGCCTGGTCCTACGAGCAGTACTTC. The encoded protein is CSAIEAAWSYEQYF.

This clonotype has at least ten counts. The chain is built from TRBV24-1 and TRBJ2-5; the D is unclear. The ends were cut back, 0 bases at V and 5 bases at J, with 3 bases in the middle. The CDR3 consists of 12 residues. Per germline, CDR1 KGHDR and CDR2 SFDVKD. The CDR3: CATSDLGETQYF. The CDR3 DNA is TGTGCCACCAGTGATTTGGGGGAGACCCAGTACTTC.

The genes are TRBV5-1 and TRBJ1-6, with D unresolved. V was cut by 4 bases and J by 6 bases, with 8 bases left in between. CDR1 and CDR2 (germline): SGHRS, YFSETQ. This CDR3 has 13 amino acids. CDR3 sequence: CASSLEGNSPLHF. The CDR3 DNA follows: TGCGCCAGCAGCCTGGAGGGTAATTCACCCCTCCACTTT. The full variable domain, in which reference TRBV5-1 and TRBJ1-6 provide the parts outside the CDR3, is KAGVTQTPRYLIKTRGQQVTLSCSPISGHRSVSWYQQTPGQGLQFLFEYFSETQRNKGNFPGRFSGRQFSNSRSEMNVSTLELGDSALYLCASSLEGNSPLHFGNGTRLTVT.

CDR3 coding DNA: TGTGCCAGCAGCTTACTTGGCGTAGGCTACACCTTC. It is translated as CASSLLGVGYTF. The chain recombines TRBV7-2 with TRBJ1-2; D is undetermined. CDR3 length: 12 residues. Germline CDR1 is SGHTA and CDR2 is FQGNSA. V was pared by 2 bases and J by 8 bases, with 9 bases between.

This clonotype appeared many times. V is TRBV5-1 and J is TRBJ2-7; D ambiguous. V lost 0 bases and J 4 bases, leaving 11 bases between the germline ends. CDR1 is SGHRS and CDR2 is YFSETQ in the germline V gene. This CDR3 has 14 amino acids. As DNA, the CDR3 is TGCGCCAGCAGCTTGGATGGTTTCTCTTACGAGCAGTACTTC. Translation: CASSLDGFSYEQYF.

The table lists this clonotype with many counts. The chain combines TRBV7-8 with TRBJ2-1; the match to TRBD2 covers 10 bases. The V and J ends lost 2 bases and 12 bases, in that order; junction bases with no gene match: 10. Looked up from germline, CDR1 is SGHVS and CDR2 is FQNEAQ. The CDR3 is 15 amino acids. CDR3 nucleotide sequence: TGTGCCAGCAGCTTACTAAGCGGGGGGGCCGGCGCGCAGTTCTTC. It translates to CASSLLSGGAGAQFF.

Ten or more counts support this clonotype. This sequence joins TRBV20-1 and TRBJ2-1, with TRBD2 matching 8 bases. This CDR3 has 15 residues. After removal of 3 bases from V and 8 bases from J, the junction contained 12 bases not matched to a gene. From germline, CDR1 is DFQATT and CDR2 SNEGSKA (reference sequence). The CDR3 DNA sequence: TGCAGTGCTAGCTTCCGGGGGGGCCTCAATCATGAGCAGTTCTTC. Translating it yields CSASFRGGLNHEQFF.

This clonotype was recorded a few times. The chain combines TRBV4-2 with TRBJ2-3; D is undetermined. Trimming removed 4 bases from V and 4 bases from J, with 9 bases in between. The CDR3 spans 13 residues. Germline V gene lookup returns CDR1 LGHNA and CDR2 YNFKEQ. CDR3 in DNA: TGTGCCAGCAGCCGACCCCCCCCAGATACGCAGTATTTT. It is translated as CASSRPPPDTQYF.

The sample holds many counts of this clonotype. The chain employs TRBV12-3 or TRBV12-4 and TRBJ2-1; D is perhaps TRBD1 (7 bases). The CDR3 sequence is 16 residues long. V lost 3 bases and J lost 6, with 18 bases in between. The CDR3 DNA reads as TGTGCCAGCAGTTTCGGGGGACAGAGGGCCAGCAATGAGCAGTTCTTC. Translation: CASSFGGQRASNEQFF.